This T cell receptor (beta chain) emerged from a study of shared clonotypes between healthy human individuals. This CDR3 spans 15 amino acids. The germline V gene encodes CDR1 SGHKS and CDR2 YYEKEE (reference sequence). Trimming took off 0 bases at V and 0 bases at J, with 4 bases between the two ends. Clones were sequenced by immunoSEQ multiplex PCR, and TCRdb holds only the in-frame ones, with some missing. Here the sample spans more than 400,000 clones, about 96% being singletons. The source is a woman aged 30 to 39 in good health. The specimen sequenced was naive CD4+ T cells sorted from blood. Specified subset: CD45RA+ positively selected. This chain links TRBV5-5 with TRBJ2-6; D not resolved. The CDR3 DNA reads TGTGCCAGCAGCTTGGATCTCTCTGGGGCCAACGTCCTGACTTTC. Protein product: CASSLDLSGANVLTF.